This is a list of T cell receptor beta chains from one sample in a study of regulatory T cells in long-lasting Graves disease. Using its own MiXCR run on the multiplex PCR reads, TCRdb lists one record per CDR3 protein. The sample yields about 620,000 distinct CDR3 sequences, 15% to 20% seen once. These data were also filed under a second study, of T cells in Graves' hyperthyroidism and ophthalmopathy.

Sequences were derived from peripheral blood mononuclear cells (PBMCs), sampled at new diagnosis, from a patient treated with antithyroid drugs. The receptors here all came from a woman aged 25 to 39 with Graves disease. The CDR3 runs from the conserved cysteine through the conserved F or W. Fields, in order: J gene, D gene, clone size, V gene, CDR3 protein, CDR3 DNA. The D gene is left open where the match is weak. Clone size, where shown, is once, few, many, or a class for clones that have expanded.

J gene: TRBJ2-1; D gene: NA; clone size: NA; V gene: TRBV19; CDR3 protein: CASSVLKGGSYNEQFF; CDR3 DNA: TGTGCCAGTAGTGTCCTTAAAGGGGGCTCCTACAATGAGCAGTTCTTC
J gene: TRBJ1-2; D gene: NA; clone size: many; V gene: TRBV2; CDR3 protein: CASSEEAYGYTF; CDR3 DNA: TGTGCCAGCAGTGAAGAAGCCTATGGCTACACCTTC
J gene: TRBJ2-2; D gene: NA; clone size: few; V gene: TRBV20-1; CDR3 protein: CSARSPVLGELFF; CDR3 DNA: TGCAGTGCCCGGAGTCCGGTTCTCGGGGAGCTGTTTTTT
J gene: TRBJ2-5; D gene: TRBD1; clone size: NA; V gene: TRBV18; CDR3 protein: CASSARDSQETQYF; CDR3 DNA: TGTGCCAGCAGCGCCCGGGACAGCCAAGAGACCCAGTACTTC
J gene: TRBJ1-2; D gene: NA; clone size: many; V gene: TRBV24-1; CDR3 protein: CATSEGAGYTF; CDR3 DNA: TGTGCCACCAGTGAGGGAGCAGGCTACACCTTC
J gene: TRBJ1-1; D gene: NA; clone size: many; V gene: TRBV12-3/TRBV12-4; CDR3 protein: CASSSGLNTEAFF; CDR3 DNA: TGTGCCAGCAGTTCGGGCCTTAACACTGAAGCTTTCTTT
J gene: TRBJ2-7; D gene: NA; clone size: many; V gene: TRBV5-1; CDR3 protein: CASRLTLGYEQYF; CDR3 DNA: TGCGCCAGTCGGCTGACCCTCGGCTACGAGCAGTACTTC
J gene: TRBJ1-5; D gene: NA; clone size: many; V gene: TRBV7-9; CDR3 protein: CASSTEIPNQPQHF; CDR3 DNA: TGTGCCAGCAGTACAGAGATTCCCAATCAGCCCCAGCATTTT
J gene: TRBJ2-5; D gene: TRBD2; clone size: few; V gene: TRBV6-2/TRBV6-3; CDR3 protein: CASSYSGTSGQETQYF; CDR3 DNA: TGTGCCAGCAGTTACTCCGGGACTAGCGGCCAAGAGACCCAGTACTTC
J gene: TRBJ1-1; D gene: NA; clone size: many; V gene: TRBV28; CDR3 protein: CASRWGGMNTEAFF; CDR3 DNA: TGTGCCAGCAGGTGGGGAGGGATGAACACTGAAGCTTTCTTT
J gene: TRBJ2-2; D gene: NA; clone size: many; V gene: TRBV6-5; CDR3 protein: CASSYRLAGTGELFF; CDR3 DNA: TGTGCCAGCAGTTACCGGCTAGCAGGCACCGGGGAGCTGTTTTTT
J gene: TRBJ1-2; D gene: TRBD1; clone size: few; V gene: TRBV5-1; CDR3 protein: CASSPGQTSFGYTF; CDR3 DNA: TGTGCCAGCAGCCCGGGACAGACGTCTTTTGGCTACACCTTC
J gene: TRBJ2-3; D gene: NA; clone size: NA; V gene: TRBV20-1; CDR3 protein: CSARPGKGEDTDTQYF; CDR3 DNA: TGCAGTGCTAGACCCGGAAAGGGGGAAGACACAGATACGCAGTATTTT
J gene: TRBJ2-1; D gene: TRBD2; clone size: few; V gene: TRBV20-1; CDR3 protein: CSAREGTSGSSLF; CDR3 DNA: TGCAGTGCTAGAGAGGGGACTAGCGGGAGCTCTCTCTTC
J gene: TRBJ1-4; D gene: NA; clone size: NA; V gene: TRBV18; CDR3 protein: CASSPRGGQANEKLFF; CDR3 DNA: TGTGCCAGCTCACCAAGGGGAGGTCAGGCTAATGAAAAACTGTTTTTT
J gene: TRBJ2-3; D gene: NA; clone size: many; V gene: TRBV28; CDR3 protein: CASRLQGVGTDTQYF; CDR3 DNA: TGTGCCAGCAGATTACAGGGTGTTGGTACAGATACGCAGTATTTT
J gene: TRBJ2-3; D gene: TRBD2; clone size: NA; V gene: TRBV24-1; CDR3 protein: CATRESSGRALEADTQYF; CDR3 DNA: TGTGCCACCAGGGAGTCCAGCGGGAGGGCCCTCGAGGCAGATACGCAGTATTTT
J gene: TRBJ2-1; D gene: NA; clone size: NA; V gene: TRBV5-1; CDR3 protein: CASSPGGQGNEQFF; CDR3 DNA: TGCGCCAGCAGCCCGGGGGGCCAGGGAAATGAGCAGTTCTTC
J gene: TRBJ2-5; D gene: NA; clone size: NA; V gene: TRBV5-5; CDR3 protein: CASRFRAWDGYQETQYF; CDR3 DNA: TGTGCCAGCAGATTTAGGGCCTGGGATGGGTACCAAGAGACCCAGTACTTC
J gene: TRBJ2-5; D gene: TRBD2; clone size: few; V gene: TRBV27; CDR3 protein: CASRGTSGSETQYF; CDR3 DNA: TGTGCCAGCAGGGGGACTAGCGGGAGTGAGACCCAGTACTTC
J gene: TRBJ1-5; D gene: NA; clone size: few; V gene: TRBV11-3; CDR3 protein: CASSSPEWGDPNQPQHF; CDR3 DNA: TGTGCCAGCAGCTCTCCGGAGTGGGGGGATCCCAATCAGCCCCAGCATTTT
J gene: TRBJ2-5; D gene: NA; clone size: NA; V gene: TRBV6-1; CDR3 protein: CASTDGGRALAQYF; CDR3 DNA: TGTGCCAGCACCGACGGGGGTCGGGCGCTGGCCCAGTACTTC
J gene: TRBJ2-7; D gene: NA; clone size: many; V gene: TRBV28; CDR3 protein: CASSLYGSYEQYF; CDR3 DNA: TGTGCCAGCAGTTTATATGGCTCCTACGAGCAGTACTTC
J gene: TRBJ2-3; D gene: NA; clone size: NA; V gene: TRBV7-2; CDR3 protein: CASSPRLTSSDTQYF; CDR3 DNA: TGTGCCAGCAGCCCCCGCCTAACCTCCTCAGATACGCAGTATTTT
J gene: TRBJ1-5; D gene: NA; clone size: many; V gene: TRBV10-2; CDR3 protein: CASSDLRVDQPQHF; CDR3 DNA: TGCGCCAGCAGTGATCTCAGGGTGGACCAGCCCCAGCATTTT
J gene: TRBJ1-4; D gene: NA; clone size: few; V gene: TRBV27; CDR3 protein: CASSTRPATNEKLFF; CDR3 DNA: TGTGCCAGCAGTACCCGTCCGGCAACTAATGAAAAACTGTTTTTT
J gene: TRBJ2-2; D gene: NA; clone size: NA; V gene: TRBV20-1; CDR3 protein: CSARGGWAGELFF; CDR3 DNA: TGCAGTGCTAGGGGAGGTTGGGCCGGGGAGCTGTTTTTT
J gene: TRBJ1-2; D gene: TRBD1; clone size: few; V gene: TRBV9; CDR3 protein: CASSVRDREFGSYGYTF; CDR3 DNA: TGTGCCAGCAGCGTACGGGACAGGGAGTTTGGTAGCTATGGCTACACCTTC
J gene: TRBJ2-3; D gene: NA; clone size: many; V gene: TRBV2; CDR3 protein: CASSLIGQIRTDTQYF; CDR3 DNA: TGTGCCAGCAGTCTAATAGGGCAGATCCGCACAGATACGCAGTATTTT
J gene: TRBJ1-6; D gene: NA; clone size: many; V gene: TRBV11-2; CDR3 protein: CASRTGPYNSPLHF; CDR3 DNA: TGTGCCAGCAGAACAGGGCCTTATAATTCACCCCTCCACTTT
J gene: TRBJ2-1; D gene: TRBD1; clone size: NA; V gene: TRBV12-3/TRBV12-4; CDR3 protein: CASSFPTGSYNEQFF; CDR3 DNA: TGTGCCAGCAGTTTCCCGACAGGGTCCTACAATGAGCAGTTCTTC
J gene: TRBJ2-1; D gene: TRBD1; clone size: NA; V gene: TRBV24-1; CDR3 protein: CATSDSPGTGGEYNEQFF; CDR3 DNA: TGTGCCACCAGTGATTCACCCGGGACAGGGGGCGAGTACAATGAGCAGTTCTTC
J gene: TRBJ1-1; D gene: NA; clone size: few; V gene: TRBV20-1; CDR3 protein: CSARDGQSRNTEAFF; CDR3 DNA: TGCAGTGCTAGAGATGGACAGTCACGGAACACTGAAGCTTTCTTT
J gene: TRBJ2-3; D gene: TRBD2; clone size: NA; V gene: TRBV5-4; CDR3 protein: CASSPRSTSGSRTDTQYF; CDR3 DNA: TGTGCCAGCAGCCCGCGTTCGACTAGCGGGAGTAGGACAGATACGCAGTATTTT
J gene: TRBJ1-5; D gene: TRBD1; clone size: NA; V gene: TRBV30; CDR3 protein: CAWSAPGQGVGQPQHF; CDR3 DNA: TGTGCCTGGAGTGCGCCCGGACAGGGGGTGGGTCAGCCCCAGCATTTT
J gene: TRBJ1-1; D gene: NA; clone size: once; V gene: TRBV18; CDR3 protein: CASSPPAGANTEAFF; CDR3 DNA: TGTGCCAGCTCACCACCGGCAGGGGCTAACACTGAAGCTTTCTTT
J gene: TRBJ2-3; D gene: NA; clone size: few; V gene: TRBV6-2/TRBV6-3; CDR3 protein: CASSNMGRDTQYF; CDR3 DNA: TGTGCCAGCAGTAACATGGGGAGAGATACGCAGTATTTT
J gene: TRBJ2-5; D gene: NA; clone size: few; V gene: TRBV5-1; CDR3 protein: CAGSQATAFVGTQYF; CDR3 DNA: TGCGCCGGCAGCCAGGCGACTGCCTTCGTCGGGACCCAGTACTTC
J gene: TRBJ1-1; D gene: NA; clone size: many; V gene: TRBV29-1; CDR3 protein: CSVEGTEAFF; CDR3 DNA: TGCAGCGTTGAAGGCACTGAAGCTTTCTTT
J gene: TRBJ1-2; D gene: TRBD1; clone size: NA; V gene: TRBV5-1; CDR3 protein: CASSPTGTDIFTF; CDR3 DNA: TGCGCCAGCAGCCCAACCGGGACAGACATCTTCACCTTC
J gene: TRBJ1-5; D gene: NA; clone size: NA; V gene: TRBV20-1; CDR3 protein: CSARGGSQPQHF; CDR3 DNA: TGCAGTGCTAGAGGGGGGAGTCAGCCCCAGCATTTT
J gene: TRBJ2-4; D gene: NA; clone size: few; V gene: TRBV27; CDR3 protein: CASSLVVPTLAKNIQYF; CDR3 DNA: TGTGCCAGCAGTTTAGTTGTCCCGACTCTAGCCAAAAACATTCAGTACTTC
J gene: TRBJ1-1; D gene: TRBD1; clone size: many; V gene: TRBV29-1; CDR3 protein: CSTGQGVNTEAFF; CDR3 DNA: TGCAGCACGGGACAGGGCGTGAACACTGAAGCTTTCTTT
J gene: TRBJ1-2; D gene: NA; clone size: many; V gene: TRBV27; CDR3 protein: CASSFNSGYGYTF; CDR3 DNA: TGTGCCAGCAGTTTTAATTCGGGCTATGGCTACACCTTC
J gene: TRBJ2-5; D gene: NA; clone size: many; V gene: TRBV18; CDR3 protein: CASSSSGGMGETQYF; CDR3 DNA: TGTGCCAGCTCATCATCAGGCGGGATGGGAGAGACCCAGTACTTC
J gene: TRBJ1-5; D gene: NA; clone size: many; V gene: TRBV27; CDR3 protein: CASSLEWKDQPQHF; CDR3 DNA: TGTGCCAGCAGTTTAGAATGGAAGGATCAGCCCCAGCATTTT
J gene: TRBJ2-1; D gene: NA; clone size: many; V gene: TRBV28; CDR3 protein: CASGGGLVSDEQFF; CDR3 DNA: TGTGCCAGCGGAGGAGGACTCGTGAGTGATGAGCAGTTCTTC
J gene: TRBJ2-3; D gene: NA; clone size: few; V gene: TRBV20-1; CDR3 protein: CSVPLRKSTDTQYF; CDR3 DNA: TGCAGTGTTCCGCTGCGTAAATCTACGGATACGCAGTATTTT
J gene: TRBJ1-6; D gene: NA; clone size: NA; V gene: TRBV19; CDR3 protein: CASSGGDGVYNSPLHF; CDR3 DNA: TGTGCCAGTAGTGGAGGGGACGGAGTGTATAATTCACCCCTCCACTTT
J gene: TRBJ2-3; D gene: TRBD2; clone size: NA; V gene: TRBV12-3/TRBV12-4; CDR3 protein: CASSLVGLAGRMTLSTDTQYF; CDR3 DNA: TGTGCCAGCAGTTTAGTAGGACTAGCGGGCCGTATGACGCTAAGCACAGATACGCAGTATTTT
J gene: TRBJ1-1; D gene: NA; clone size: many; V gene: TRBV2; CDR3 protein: CASSGGGSFTEAFF; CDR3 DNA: TGTGCCAGCAGCGGGGGGGGATCGTTTACTGAAGCTTTCTTT
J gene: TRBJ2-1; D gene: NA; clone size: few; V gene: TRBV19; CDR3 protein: CASSKEPSSYSEQFF; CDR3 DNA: TGTGCCAGTAGTAAGGAGCCTAGCTCCTACAGTGAGCAGTTCTTC
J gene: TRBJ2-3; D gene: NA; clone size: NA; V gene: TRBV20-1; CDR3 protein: CSARVTDTLPTRQYF; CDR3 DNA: TGCAGTGCTAGAGTCACAGATACCCTCCCAACAAGGCAGTATTTT
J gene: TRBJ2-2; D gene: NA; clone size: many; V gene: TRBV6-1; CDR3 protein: CATYRAGGELFF; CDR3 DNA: TGTGCCACATACAGGGCCGGCGGGGAGCTGTTTTTT
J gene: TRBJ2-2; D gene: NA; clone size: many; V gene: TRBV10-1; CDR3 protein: CASSDSGAFGGELFF; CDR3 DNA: TGCGCCAGCAGTGATTCTGGGGCCTTCGGCGGGGAGCTGTTTTTT
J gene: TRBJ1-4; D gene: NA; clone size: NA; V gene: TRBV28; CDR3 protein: CASSLKGTTNEKLFF; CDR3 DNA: TGTGCCAGCAGTTTGAAGGGAACAACTAATGAAAAACTGTTTTTT
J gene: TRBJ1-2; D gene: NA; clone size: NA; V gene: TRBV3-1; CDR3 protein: CASSQGFRGYGYTF; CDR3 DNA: TGTGCCAGCAGCCAAGGGTTCAGGGGCTATGGCTACACCTTC
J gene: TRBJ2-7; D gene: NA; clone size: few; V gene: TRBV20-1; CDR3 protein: CSVGSSYEQYF; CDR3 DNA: TGCAGTGTAGGGAGCTCCTACGAGCAGTACTTC
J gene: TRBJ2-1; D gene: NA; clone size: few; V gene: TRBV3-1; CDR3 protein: CASSQEYGGLHSYNEQFF; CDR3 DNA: TGTGCCAGCAGCCAAGAGTATGGTGGACTACACTCCTACAATGAGCAGTTCTTC
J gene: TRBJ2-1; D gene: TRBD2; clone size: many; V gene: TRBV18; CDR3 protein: CASSPPGLADGNEQFF; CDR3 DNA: TGTGCCAGCTCACCACCGGGCCTAGCGGATGGGAATGAGCAGTTCTTC